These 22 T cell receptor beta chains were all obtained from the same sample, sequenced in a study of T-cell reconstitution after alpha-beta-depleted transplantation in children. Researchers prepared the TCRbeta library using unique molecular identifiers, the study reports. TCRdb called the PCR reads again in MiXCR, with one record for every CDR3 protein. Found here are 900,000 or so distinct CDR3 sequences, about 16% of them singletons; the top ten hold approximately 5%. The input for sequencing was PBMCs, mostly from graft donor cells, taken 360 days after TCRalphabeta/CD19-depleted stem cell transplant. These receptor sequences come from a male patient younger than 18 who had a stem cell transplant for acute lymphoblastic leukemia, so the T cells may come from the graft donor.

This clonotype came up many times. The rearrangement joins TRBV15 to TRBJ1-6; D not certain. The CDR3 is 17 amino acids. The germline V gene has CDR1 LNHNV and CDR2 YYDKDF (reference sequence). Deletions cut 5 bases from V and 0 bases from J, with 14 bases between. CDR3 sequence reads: CATSGPESSSYNSPLHF. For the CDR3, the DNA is TGTGCCACCAGCGGACCTGAGAGTAGCTCCTATAATTCACCCCTCCACTTT. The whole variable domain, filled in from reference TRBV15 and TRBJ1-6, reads DAMVIQNPRYQVTQFGKPVTLSCSQTLNHNVMYWYQQKSSQAPKLLFHYYDKDFNNEADTPDNFQSRRPNTSFCFLDIRSPGLGDTAMYLCATSGPESSSYNSPLHFGNGTRLTVT.

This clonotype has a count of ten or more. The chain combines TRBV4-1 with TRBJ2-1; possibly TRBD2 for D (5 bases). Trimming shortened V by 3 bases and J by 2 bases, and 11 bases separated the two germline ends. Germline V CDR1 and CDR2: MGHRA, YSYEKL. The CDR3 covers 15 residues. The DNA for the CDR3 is TGCGCCAGCAGCCAGGGAGCCGGTCCCTACAATGAGCAGTTCTTC. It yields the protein CASSQGAGPYNEQFF.

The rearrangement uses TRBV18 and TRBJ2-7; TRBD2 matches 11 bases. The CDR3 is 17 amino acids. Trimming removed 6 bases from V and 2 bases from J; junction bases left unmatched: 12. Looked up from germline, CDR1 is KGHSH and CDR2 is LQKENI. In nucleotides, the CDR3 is TGTGCCAGCTCTCCCGGGACTAGCGGAATTCACACCTACGAGCAGTACTTC. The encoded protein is CASSPGTSGIHTYEQYF.

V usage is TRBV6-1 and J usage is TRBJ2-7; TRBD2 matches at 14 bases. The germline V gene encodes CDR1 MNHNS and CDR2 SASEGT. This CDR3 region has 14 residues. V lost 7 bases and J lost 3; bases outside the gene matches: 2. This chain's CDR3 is CASKGLAGDYEQYF. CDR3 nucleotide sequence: TGTGCCAGCAAGGGACTAGCGGGGGACTACGAGCAGTACTTC.

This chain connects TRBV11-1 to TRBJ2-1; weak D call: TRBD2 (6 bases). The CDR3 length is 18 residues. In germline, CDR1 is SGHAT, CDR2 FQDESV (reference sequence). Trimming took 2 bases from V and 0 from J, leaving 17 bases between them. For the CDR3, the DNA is TGTGCCAGCAGCTTACTGGCAGCGGGTCTGAGCTCCTACAATGAGCAGTTCTTC. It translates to CASSLLAAGLSSYNEQFF. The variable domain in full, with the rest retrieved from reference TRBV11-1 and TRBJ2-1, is EAEVAQSPRYKITEKSQAVAFWCDPISGHATLYWYRQILGQGPELLVQFQDESVVDDSQLPKDRFSAERLKGVDSTLKIQPAELGDSAMYLCASSLLAAGLSSYNEQFFGPGTRLTVL.

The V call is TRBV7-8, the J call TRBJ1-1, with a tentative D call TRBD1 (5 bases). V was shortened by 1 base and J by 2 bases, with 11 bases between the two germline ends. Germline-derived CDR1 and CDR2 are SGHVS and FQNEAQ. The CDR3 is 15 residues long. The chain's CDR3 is CASSLEAGPNTEAFF. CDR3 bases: TGTGCCAGCAGCTTAGAGGCAGGGCCTAACACTGAAGCTTTCTTT. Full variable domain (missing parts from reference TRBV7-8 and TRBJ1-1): GAGVSQSPRYKVAKRGQDVALRCDPISGHVSLFWYQQALGQGPEFLTYFQNEAQLDKSGLPSDRFFAERPEGSVSTLKIQRTQQEDSAVYLCASSLEAGPNTEAFFGQGTRLTVV.

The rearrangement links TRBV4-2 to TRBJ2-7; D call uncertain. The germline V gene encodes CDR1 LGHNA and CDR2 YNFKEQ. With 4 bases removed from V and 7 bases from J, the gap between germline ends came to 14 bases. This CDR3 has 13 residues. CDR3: CASSLHMAGEQYF. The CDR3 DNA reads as TGTGCCAGCAGCCTCCATATGGCAGGAGAGCAGTACTTC.

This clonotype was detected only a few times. The CDR3 sequence is CATSSLSGAGYTF. The CDR3, as DNA: TGTGCCACCAGCAGTCTTAGCGGGGCTGGCTACACCTTC. This chain joins TRBV15 and TRBJ1-2; the D gene is possibly TRBD1 (5 bases). Germline values: CDR1 LNHNV, CDR2 YYDKDF (reference sequence). The CDR3 consists of 13 residues. The germline V and J ends were trimmed by 3 bases and 7 bases, with 12 bases remaining between them.

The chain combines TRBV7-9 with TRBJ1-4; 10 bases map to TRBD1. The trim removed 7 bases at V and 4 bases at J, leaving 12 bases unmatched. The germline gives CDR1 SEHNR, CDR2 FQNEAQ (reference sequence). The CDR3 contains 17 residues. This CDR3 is CASTGQGEISVNEKLFF. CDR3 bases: TGTGCCAGCACCGGACAGGGGGAGATTAGTGTTAATGAAAAACTGTTTTTT.

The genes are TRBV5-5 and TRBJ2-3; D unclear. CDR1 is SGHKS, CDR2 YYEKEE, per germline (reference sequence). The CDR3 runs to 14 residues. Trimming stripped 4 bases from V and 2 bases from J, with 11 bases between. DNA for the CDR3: TGTGCCAGCAGCCCGTGGACCGTCACAGATACGCAGTATTTT. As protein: CASSPWTVTDTQYF.

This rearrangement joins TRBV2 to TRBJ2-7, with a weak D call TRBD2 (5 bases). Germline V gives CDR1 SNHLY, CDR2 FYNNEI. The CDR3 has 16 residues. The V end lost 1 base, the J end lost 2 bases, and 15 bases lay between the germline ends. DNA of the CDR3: TGTGCCAGCAGTGAAGAAACGGGGTACATTACCTACGAGCAGTACTTC. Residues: CASSEETGYITYEQYF.

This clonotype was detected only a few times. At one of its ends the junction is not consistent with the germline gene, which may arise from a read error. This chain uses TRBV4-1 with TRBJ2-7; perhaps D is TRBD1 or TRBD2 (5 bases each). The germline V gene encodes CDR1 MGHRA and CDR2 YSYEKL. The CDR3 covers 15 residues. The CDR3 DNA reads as TGCGCCAGCAGGCAAGTGGGACGGAGCCGTTACGAGCAGTACTTC. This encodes CASRQVGRSRYEQYF.

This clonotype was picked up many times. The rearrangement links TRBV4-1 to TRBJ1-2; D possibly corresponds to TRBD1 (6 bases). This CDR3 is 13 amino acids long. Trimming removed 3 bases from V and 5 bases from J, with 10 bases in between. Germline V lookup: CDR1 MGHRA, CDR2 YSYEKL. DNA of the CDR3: TGCGCCAGCAGCCAGGGGACACGGTATGGCTACACCTTC. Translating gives CASSQGTRYGYTF.

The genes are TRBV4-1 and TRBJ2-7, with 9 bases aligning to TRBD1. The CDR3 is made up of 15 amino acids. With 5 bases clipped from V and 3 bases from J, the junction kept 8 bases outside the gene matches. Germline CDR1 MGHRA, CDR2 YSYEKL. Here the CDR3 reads CASSEGDRASYEQYF. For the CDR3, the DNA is TGCGCCAGCAGCGAAGGGGACAGGGCGAGCTACGAGCAGTACTTC.

CDR3: CASSHGQGLAGGTGELFF. For the CDR3, the DNA is TGTGCCAGCAGCCATGGACAGGGGCTAGCGGGCGGCACCGGGGAGCTGTTTTTT. The J gene is TRBJ2-2, the V gene TRBV4-2, with D perhaps TRBD1 (9 bases). The CDR3 loop spans 18 amino acids. The germline V gene has CDR1 LGHNA and CDR2 YNFKEQ. Trimming cost V 3 bases and J 4 bases, with 21 bases left between them.

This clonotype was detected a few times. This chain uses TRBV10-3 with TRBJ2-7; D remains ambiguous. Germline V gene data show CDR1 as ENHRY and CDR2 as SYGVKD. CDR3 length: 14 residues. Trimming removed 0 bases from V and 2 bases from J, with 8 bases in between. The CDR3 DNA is TGTGCCATCAGTGAGTCAAGGGCCGCCTACGAGCAGTACTTC. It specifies CAISESRAAYEQYF.

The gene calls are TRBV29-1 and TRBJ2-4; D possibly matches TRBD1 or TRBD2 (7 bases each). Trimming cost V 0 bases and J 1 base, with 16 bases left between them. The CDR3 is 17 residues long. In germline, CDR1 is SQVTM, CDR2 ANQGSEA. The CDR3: CSVEDYARGGAKNIQYF. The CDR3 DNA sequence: TGCAGCGTTGAAGATTACGCCAGGGGGGGCGCCAAAAACATTCAGTACTTC.

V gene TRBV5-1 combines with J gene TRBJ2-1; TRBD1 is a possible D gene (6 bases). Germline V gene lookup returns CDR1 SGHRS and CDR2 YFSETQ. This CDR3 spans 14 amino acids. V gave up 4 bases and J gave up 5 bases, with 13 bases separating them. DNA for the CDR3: TGCGCCAGCAGCCTACCGACAGGTAACAATGAGCAGTTCTTC. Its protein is CASSLPTGNNEQFF.

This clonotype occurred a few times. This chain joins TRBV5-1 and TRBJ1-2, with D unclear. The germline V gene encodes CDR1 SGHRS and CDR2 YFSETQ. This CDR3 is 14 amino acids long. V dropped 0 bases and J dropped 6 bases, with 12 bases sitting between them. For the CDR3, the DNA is TGCGCCAGCAGCTTGGCCACCCCAAGGGATGGCTACACCTTC. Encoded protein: CASSLATPRDGYTF.

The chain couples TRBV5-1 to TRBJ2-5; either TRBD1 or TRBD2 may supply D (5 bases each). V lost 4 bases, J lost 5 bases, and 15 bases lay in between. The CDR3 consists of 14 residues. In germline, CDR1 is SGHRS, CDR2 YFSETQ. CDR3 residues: CASSRGRKEETQYF. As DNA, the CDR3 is TGCGCCAGCAGCAGGGGACGCAAGGAGGAGACCCAGTACTTC.

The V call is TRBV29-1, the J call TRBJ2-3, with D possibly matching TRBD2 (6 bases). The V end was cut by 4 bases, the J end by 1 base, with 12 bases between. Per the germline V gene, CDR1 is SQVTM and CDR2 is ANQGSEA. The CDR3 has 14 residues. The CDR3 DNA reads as TGCAGCGTTGTGGGGGGAGCCGGCACAGATACGCAGTATTTT. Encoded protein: CSVVGGAGTDTQYF.

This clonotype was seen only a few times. The CDR3 nucleotides are TGTGCCAGCCTTTCGTACCAAGAGACCCAGTACTTC. Amino acids: CASLSYQETQYF. The chain links TRBV2 to TRBJ2-5; D unclear. CDR3 length equals 12 residues. Germline CDR1 is SNHLY and CDR2 is FYNNEI. Trimming took off 8 bases at V and 0 bases at J, with 7 bases between the two ends.